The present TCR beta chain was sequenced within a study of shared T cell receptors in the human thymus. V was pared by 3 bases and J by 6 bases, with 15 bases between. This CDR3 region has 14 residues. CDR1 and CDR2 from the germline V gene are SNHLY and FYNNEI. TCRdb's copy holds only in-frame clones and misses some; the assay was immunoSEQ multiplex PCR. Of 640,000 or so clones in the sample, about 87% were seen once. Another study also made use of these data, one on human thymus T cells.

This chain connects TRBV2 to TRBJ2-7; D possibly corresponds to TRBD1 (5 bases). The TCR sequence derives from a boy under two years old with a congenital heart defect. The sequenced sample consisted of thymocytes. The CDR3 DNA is TGTGCCAGCAGTGAGGCGCTAGGGGCCGGCGAGCAGTACTTC. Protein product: CASSEALGAGEQYF.